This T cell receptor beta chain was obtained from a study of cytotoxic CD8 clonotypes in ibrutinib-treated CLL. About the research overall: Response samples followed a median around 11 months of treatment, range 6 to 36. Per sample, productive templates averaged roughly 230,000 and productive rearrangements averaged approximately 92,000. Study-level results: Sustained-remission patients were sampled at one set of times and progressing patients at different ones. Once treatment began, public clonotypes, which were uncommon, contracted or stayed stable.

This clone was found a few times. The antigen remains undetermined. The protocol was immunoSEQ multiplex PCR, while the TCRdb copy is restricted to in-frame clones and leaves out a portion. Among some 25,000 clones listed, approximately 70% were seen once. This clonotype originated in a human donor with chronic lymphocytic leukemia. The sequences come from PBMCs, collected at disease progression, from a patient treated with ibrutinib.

This CDR3 is CASSSGTSGAPGKYF. The CDR3 DNA is TGTGCCAGCAGCTCCGGGACTAGCGGGGCCCCTGGGAAGTATTTT. V usage is TRBV7-6 and J usage is TRBJ2-3; 13 positions match TRBD2. There are 15 residues in the CDR3. Germline assignment: CDR1 SGHVS and CDR2 FNYEAQ. J gave up 13 bases and V 4 bases, and 11 bases lay outside the gene matches.